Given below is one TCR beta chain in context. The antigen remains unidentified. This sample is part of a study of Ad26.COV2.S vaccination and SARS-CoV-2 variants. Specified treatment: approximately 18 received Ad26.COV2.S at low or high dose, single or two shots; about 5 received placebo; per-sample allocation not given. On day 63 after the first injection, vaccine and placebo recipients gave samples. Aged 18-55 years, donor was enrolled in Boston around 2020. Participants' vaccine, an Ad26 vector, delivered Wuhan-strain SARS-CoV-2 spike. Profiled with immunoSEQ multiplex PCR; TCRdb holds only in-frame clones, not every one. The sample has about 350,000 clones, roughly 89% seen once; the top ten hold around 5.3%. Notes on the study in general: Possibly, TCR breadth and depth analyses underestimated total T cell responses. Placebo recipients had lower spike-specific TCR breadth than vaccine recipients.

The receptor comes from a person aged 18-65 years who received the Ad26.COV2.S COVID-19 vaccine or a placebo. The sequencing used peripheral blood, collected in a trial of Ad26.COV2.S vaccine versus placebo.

The CDR3 protein is CASSGRLNEKLFF. The CDR3 region has the DNA TGTGCCAGCAGCGGAAGACTGAATGAAAAACTGTTTTTT. The V and J genes are TRBV6-5 and TRBJ1-4; D is uncertain. Germline V lookup: CDR1 MNHEY, CDR2 SVGAGI. The germline V and J ends were trimmed by 6 bases and 5 bases, with 10 bases remaining between them. The CDR3 consists of 13 residues.